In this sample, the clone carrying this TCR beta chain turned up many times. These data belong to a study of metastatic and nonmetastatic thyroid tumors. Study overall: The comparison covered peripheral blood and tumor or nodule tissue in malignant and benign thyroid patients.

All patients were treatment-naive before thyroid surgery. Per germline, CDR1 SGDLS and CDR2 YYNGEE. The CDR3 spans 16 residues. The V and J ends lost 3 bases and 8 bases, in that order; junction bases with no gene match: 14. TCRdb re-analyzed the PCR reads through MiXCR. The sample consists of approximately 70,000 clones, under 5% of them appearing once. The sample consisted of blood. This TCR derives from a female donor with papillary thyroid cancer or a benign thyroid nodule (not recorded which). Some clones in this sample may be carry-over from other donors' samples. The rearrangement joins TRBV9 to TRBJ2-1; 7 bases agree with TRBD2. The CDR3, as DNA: TGTGCCAGCAGCGGGGGCGGGAGCCTCAATTATGATGAGCAGTTCTTC. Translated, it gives CASSGGGSLNYDEQFF.